The entry below describes one T cell receptor beta chain. Its antigen remains undetermined. No clone much larger than this one lies a single base away; base qualities are absent. The donors were healthy, HIV-negative adults who had no recently reported acute infections or vaccinations. All donors were Caucasian adults living in Nashville, Tennessee, USA. Magnetic negative selection was used to enrich CD4+ T cells, after which naive cells were positively selected on CD45RA and the negative fraction became the memory subset. Blood was collected by leukapheresis, and PBMCs were isolated by Ficoll-Histopaque density gradient centrifugation and then cryopreserved in liquid nitrogen vapor phase. Analytical flow cytometry was used to check the purity and quantity of each magnetically sorted T cell population. Each sorted fraction had its genomic DNA isolated and then quantified by UV absorbance on a Nanodrop 2000c.

Using the deep immunoSEQ assay, multiplex PCR amplified TCR CDR3 regions from genomic DNA. Extracted genomic DNA from each cell subset was distributed evenly across all wells of several immunoSEQ 96-well plates, and each plate was treated as a replicate. For sorted subsets, each replicate PCR was loaded with 200 ng genomic DNA, equivalent to 32,000 or so T cell genomes. Purified libraries were measured with a Qubit 3.0 fluorometer, size-checked on a Bioanalyzer 2100, and measured again with the KAPA Library Quantification kit. Every immunoSEQ 96-well plate was sequenced on a separate single-read 150-cycle Illumina NextSeq 550 flow cell. Processing in the source paper ran as follows. Because the immunoSEQ output held only junctional sequences and lacked quality scores, the filtering could not match the filtering applied to full-length reads. To assign V/J genes and CDR3, sequences were annotated using PyIR, a Python wrapper for IgBLAST v1.9, with IMGT germline references. Any read was removed if the V/J assignment was weak (E-value above 1e-6), the CDR3 was missing, or the read contained stop codons, out-of-frame junctions, or ambiguous translated residues. V3J clonotypes were defined as sequences sharing the same inferred V gene, J gene, and CDR3 amino acid sequence. To compute the percentage overlap between repertoires, the number of shared unique clonotypes was divided by the size of the smaller repertoire. Three approaches were used to assess repertoire richness: RTK rarefaction, the Chao1 estimator, and Recon v2.1 estimates of unobserved clonotypes. OLGA was used to compute generation probabilities for all TCRbeta clonotypes that the gDNA method yielded from a handful of donors. In TCRdb, the immuneACCESS table is reduced to in-frame sequences with V and J assigned. These tables do not hold every clone; where another copy was compared, an unresolved V gene accounts for under half, and the others remain unexplained. V, J and clone size are those of that table, while D and trimming were read from the DNA. In this sample the table shows 1,400,000 or so clones, about 98.5% of which occur a single time. The ten largest clones take up approximately 0.38% of the sample.

The data are from a study of shared clonotypes between healthy human individuals (dated by TCRdb to 2018 to 2020). Describing the broader study: A few men and two women, aged 18 to 49 years, made up the cohort. To estimate repertoire size and how much clonotype sharing occurs between individuals, the study deeply sequenced the blood TCR repertoires of about five healthy adults. To increase sequencing depth and limit assay-specific biases, TCR repertoire library preparation and sequencing were carried out by different laboratories using diverse techniques. For each donor, three plates each were used for CD4 naive and CD4 memory, two plates were used for CD8 naive, and one plate was used for CD8 memory. Leukapheresis yielded between about 0.94 and 9 billion PBMCs per donor.

Results the study describes overall, beyond this receptor: Clonotypes shared by all four sorted-subset donors showed higher generation probabilities than non-shared clonotypes. When a handful of donors were compared, the shared fraction of clonotypes was around 5% for naive CD4, 3% to 4% for naive CD8, roughly 2.5% for memory CD4, and approximately 0.4% for memory CD8. Sampling was limited to blood, and TCR repertoires in tissue likely differ from TCR repertoires in blood. Because the study included a small number of donors, the genetic and exposure-history diversity represented was limited. Even with the large sequencing depth, rarefaction of the sorted-subset datasets indicated that sequencing was incomplete. Larger estimated clonotype richness was generally found for naive subsets than for memory subsets. Pairwise subsampling led to the expectation that sequencing depth would affect the degree of clonotype sharing among donors.

The sequenced material came from naive CD4+ T cells sorted from blood. The sample's cell subset or site label, decoded: CD45RA+ positively selected. The source is a young man in good health.

The bases read TGTGCCAGCAGTTACTCGAGGACAGGGCAAGGTGGCTACACCTTC. It encodes CASSYSRTGQGGYTF. The chain employs TRBV6-5 and TRBJ1-2; the central 8 bases match TRBD1. From the cysteine through the phenylalanine, the CDR3 covers 15 amino acids. Of all the DNA, just the CDR3 is kept, 45 bases in frame from base 1. In the germline V gene, CDR1 corresponds to MNHEY and CDR2 to SVGAGI. Trimming takes 0 bases off V and 7 bases off J; junction bases not matched to a gene: 7.